This TCR beta chain was obtained from a study of T cell responses to AZD1222 COVID-19 vaccine listed by TCRdb under 2021. For the wider study: AZD1222 recipients whose second dose came at about 4 weeks and those whose second dose came at about 12 weeks were combined into one group, since spike-specific TCR depth and breadth did not differ between the two schedules. A total of about 250 trial participants underwent TCR sequencing, of whom 200 to 220 had received two doses of AZD1222 and some 25 had received two doses of the MenACWY control vaccine. Trial participants were enrolled by age into subgroups of 18-55, 56-69 and 70-plus years, and about 150, 27 and 61 TCR-sequenced participants, respectively, were included in these subgroups. The investigation overall reported the following: Participants were mostly white British, with more females than males. The authors suggested clonal diversity may have been underestimated. Conclusions about previously exposed vaccinees were limited because only six or seven AZD1222 recipients were SARS-CoV-2 seropositive at baseline. In the small 56-69-year group, the increase in depth fell short of significance, most likely because of low power. After two AZD1222 doses, spike-specific TCR breadth and depth were significantly higher than at day 0 and than in MenACWY recipients. Because no day 14 peak-response samples were available, repertoires were characterized only after the peak T cell response. The whole spike protein was spanned by vaccine-associated CD4 TCRs, and dominant responses were seen in regions 160-218 and 743-854. Reportedly, close to half of the unique spike-specific TCRs recognized epitopes lying outside the regions that are mutated in the B.1.351 and B.1.1.7 variants.

The CDR3 regions of human TCRbeta chains were analyzed by immunosequencing. The authors' pipeline ran thus. TCRs in the repertoires were compared against a reference library of SARS-CoV-2-specific TCRs that had been generated with the MIRA antigen-specificity platform. Breadth was defined as the fraction of unique TCRs that were SARS-CoV-2-associated. Depth was defined as the fraction of total T cells that were SARS-CoV-2-associated. Each spike-specific TCR was assigned to its reactive spike region and to a CD4 or CD8 class using the MIRA data. Log10-transformed breadth and depth values were compared by one-way ANOVA with Sidak's multiple comparisons tests. Imported from immuneACCESS, the table was reduced by TCRdb to in-frame sequences with V and J called. These copies leave out some clones; in studies compared against another copy, an unresolved V gene accounts for under half, and the cause of the remainder is not known. The V and J calls and clone size are taken from that table; D and trimming were inferred from the DNA. Across this sample there are approximately 180,000 clones, with almost 90% seen only once. Approximately 7.7% of the sample is taken by the ten largest.

About this clone itself: It lacks a known antigen. The record has no base qualities; no much larger clone is one base away.

The sample's time point, from its label and the paper: baseline before first vaccination. Samples from vaccinated people were obtained from the UK trials COV001 and COV002, which included a single-blind randomized controlled phase 2/3 trial of AZD1222 (ChAdOx1 nCoV-19) in healthy adults. For TCRbeta chain sequencing, PBMC samples were collected from trial participants at day 0 and at day 28 after the second dose. V is shortened by 0 bases, J by 1 base, and the region joining them spans 6 bases. CDR1 SGHNT and CDR2 YYREEE are derived from the germline V gene (reference sequence). The CDR3 sequence holds 14 residues, the cysteine and phenylalanine included. CDR3 DNA is the only sequence kept; it has 42 bases, read in frame from the first base.

The TCR comes from an adult in good health. The starting material was peripheral blood, obtained on day 0 of AZD1222 vaccination. The chain links TRBV5-4 with TRBJ2-3; TRBD1 could be the D gene, as 6 bases match. The encoded CDR3 is CASSLDRGTDTQYF. The DNA is TGTGCCAGCAGCTTGGACAGGGGCACAGATACGCAGTATTTT.